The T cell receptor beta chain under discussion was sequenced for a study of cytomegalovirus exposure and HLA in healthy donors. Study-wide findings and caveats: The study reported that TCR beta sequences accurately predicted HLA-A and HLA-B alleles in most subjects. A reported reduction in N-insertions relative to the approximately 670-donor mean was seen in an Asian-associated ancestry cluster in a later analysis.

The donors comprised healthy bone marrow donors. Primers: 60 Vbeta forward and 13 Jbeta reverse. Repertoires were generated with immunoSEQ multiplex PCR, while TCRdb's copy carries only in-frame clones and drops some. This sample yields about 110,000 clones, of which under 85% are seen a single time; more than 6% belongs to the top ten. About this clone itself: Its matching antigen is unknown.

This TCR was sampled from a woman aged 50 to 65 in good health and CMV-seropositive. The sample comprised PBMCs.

The CDR3 DNA follows: TGCGCCAGAGGACAGACCCCCTCTGGGGCCAACGTCCTGACTTTC. It codes for CARGQTPSGANVLTF. The V and J genes are TRBV10-2 and TRBJ2-6; tentatively, D is TRBD1 (6 bases). The CDR3 contains 15 residues. V lost 9 bases, J lost 0 bases, and 12 bases lay in between. Germline lookup yields CDR1 WSHSY and CDR2 SAAADI.